The 8 T cell receptor beta chains in this list originate from one sample, sequenced in a study of T cell clonotyping in hematopoietic cell transplantation. Assay: immunoSEQ multiplex PCR; the TCRdb copy retains only in-frame clones and omits some. This table holds about 36,000 clones, approximately 89% found once. Sequencing was done on a sample of peripheral blood mononuclear cells. These receptors all come from a woman in her 40s in good health. Some clones in this sample may be carry-over from other donors' samples.

This CDR3 is CASSPRQGATDTQYF. DNA of the CDR3: TGTGCCAGCAGCCCGCGACAGGGGGCTACAGATACGCAGTATTTT. This chain connects TRBV9 to TRBJ2-3; 10 positions match TRBD1. With V trimmed by 4 bases and J by 3 bases, 5 bases remained unmatched. This CDR3 comprises 15 residues. CDR1 and CDR2 from the germline V gene are SGDLS and YYNGEE.

V usage is TRBV9 and J usage is TRBJ2-1; 10 nucleotides match TRBD1. V gave up 4 bases and J gave up 5 bases; unmatched junction bases: 9. Germline V gene sequence: CDR1 SGDLS, CDR2 YYNGEE. The CDR3 extends over 16 amino acids. CDR3 in amino acids: CASSLETGTGDNEQFF. The CDR3 coding sequence is TGTGCCAGCAGCCTCGAAACCGGGACAGGGGACAATGAGCAGTTCTTC. Combining the CDR3 with reference TRBV9 and TRBJ2-1 gives the whole variable domain DSGVTQTPKHLITATGQRVTLRCSPRSGDLSVYWYQQSLDQGLQFLIQYYNGEERAKGNILERFSAQQFPDLHSELNLSSLELGDSALYFCASSLETGTGDNEQFFGPGTRLTVL.

V gene TRBV5-1 combines with J gene TRBJ2-4; the D call may be TRBD1 or TRBD2 (6 bases each). V gave up 4 bases and J gave up 8 bases, with 16 bases separating them. From germline, CDR1 is SGHRS and CDR2 YFSETQ. The CDR3 consists of 14 residues. The CDR3, as DNA: TGCGCCAGCAGCGAGGGGGGAGGTGAGGACATTCAGTACTTC. Translation: CASSEGGGEDIQYF.

The CDR3 coding sequence is TGTGCCAGTAGTATCGCGGGGGGGGCTGAGGCTGAAGCTTTCTTT. This gives the protein CASSIAGGAEAEAFF. This chain connects TRBV19 to TRBJ1-1, with TRBD1 as a possible D gene (6 bases). V lost 3 bases to trimming and J lost 6 bases, with 17 bases between them. The CDR3 sequence is 15 residues long. Germline V CDR1 and CDR2: LNHDA, SQIVND (reference sequence).

The chain couples TRBV2 to TRBJ1-1, with D perhaps TRBD1 (6 bases). CDR3 length equals 13 residues. Between the trimmed V and J ends, which lost 7 bases and 11 bases, there was a span of 20 bases. In germline, CDR1 is SNHLY, CDR2 FYNNEI. The CDR3 nucleotides read TGTGCCAGCATTGATGACAGGTCGGGTCACGCTTTCTTT. Protein product: CASIDDRSGHAFF.

This chain uses TRBV5-4 with TRBJ2-7; either TRBD1 or TRBD2 may supply D (5 bases each). This CDR3 has 17 amino acids. The V gene lost 3 bases and the J gene lost 5 bases, with 24 bases spanning the gap. Germline-derived CDR1 and CDR2 are SGHNT and YYREEE (reference sequence). In DNA, the CDR3 is TGTGCCAGCAGCTCATATGGGGACGGCTTCGCTTGGGACGAGCAGTACTTC. Its protein product is CASSSYGDGFAWDEQYF.

The genes are TRBV11-2 and TRBJ2-2; TRBD1 might be the D (5 bases). V was shortened by 0 bases and J by 7 bases, with 18 bases between the two germline ends. CDR3 length equals 17 residues. CDR1 and CDR2 (germline): SGHAT, FQNNGV. The CDR3 region has the DNA TGTGCCAGCAGCTTAGATGGAAGGGGCCGGGTCCGCGGGGAGCTGTTTTTT. Translating gives CASSLDGRGRVRGELFF.

This chain uses TRBV20-1 with TRBJ2-1, with 12 positions matching TRBD2. CDR3 length: 11 residues. V gave up 6 bases and J gave up 16 bases; unmatched junction bases: 7. CDR1 is DFQATT, CDR2 SNEGSKA, per germline (reference sequence). The CDR3 DNA reads as TGCAGTGCCCGACTAGCGGGAGATTGTTTCTTC. It codes for CSARLAGDCFF.